This is a list of T cell receptor beta chains from one sample in a study of blood T cell repertoires in COVID-19. Here immunoSEQ multiplex PCR was the method, and the copy in TCRdb shows in-frame clones only, minus some. Found here are 250,000 to 300,000 clones, roughly 90% of them singletons; the top ten hold roughly 2%. Material for sequencing was peripheral blood. These TCRs come from a woman aged 45-59 years who had recovered from COVID-19. Both conserved end residues are part of each CDR3. Fields, in order: clone size, D gene, J gene, V gene, CDR3 protein, CDR3 DNA. A D gene is named only where the DNA matches it firmly. Where a row states a size, it is once, few, many or the class of an expanded clone; other rows omit it.

clone_size: -; d_call: TRBD1; j_call: TRBJ1-2; v_call: TRBV7-9; cdr3_aa: CASSYTGTGLSWGYTF; cdr3_nt: TGTGCCAGCAGTTATACCGGGACAGGGCTGTCATGGGGCTACACCTTC
clone_size: -; d_call: -; j_call: TRBJ2-1; v_call: TRBV18; cdr3_aa: CASSLILGAGNEQFF; cdr3_nt: TGTGCCAGCTCACTAATCCTCGGGGCGGGGAATGAGCAGTTCTTC
clone_size: -; d_call: -; j_call: TRBJ1-1; v_call: TRBV5-6; cdr3_aa: CASSLGVRESTEAFF; cdr3_nt: TGTGCCAGCAGCTTAGGCGTCAGGGAAAGCACTGAAGCTTTCTTT
clone_size: -; d_call: -; j_call: TRBJ1-2; v_call: TRBV6-2/TRBV6-3; cdr3_aa: CASSPGGAHYGYTF; cdr3_nt: TGTGCCAGCAGCCCCGGAGGGGCCCACTATGGCTACACCTTC
clone_size: few; d_call: -; j_call: TRBJ1-3; v_call: TRBV7-6; cdr3_aa: CASSLLPLAGNTIYF; cdr3_nt: TGTGCCAGCAGCTTACTCCCTCTGGCAGGAAACACCATATATTTT
clone_size: once; d_call: -; j_call: TRBJ2-3; v_call: TRBV4-3; cdr3_aa: CASSQAQSTDTQYF; cdr3_nt: TGCGCCAGCAGCCAAGCCCAGTCCACAGATACGCAGTATTTT
clone_size: -; d_call: -; j_call: TRBJ2-2; v_call: TRBV6-5; cdr3_aa: CASALRGANTGELFF; cdr3_nt: TGTGCCAGCGCTCTCAGGGGGGCCAACACCGGGGAGCTGTTTTTT
clone_size: -; d_call: TRBD2; j_call: TRBJ2-1; v_call: TRBV5-1; cdr3_aa: CASSPGTSSTYNEQFF; cdr3_nt: TGCGCCAGCAGCCCCGGGACTAGCAGCACCTACAATGAGCAGTTCTTC
clone_size: few; d_call: -; j_call: TRBJ1-2; v_call: TRBV29-1; cdr3_aa: CSVGVLGGDGYTF; cdr3_nt: TGCAGCGTTGGGGTTTTGGGGGGAGATGGCTACACCTTC
clone_size: once; d_call: -; j_call: TRBJ1-1; v_call: TRBV5-1; cdr3_aa: CASSLLGRGNTEAFF; cdr3_nt: TGCGCCAGCAGCTTGCTAGGGCGGGGGAACACTGAAGCTTTCTTT
clone_size: -; d_call: TRBD2; j_call: TRBJ2-1; v_call: TRBV5-1; cdr3_aa: CASSSSGGAHNEQFF; cdr3_nt: TGCGCCAGCAGCTCGTCCGGGGGGGCACACAATGAGCAGTTCTTC
clone_size: -; d_call: TRBD1; j_call: TRBJ1-2; v_call: TRBV3-1/TRBV3-2; cdr3_aa: CASSGEWTGNGYTF; cdr3_nt: TGTGCCAGCAGCGGAGAGTGGACAGGGAATGGCTACACCTTC